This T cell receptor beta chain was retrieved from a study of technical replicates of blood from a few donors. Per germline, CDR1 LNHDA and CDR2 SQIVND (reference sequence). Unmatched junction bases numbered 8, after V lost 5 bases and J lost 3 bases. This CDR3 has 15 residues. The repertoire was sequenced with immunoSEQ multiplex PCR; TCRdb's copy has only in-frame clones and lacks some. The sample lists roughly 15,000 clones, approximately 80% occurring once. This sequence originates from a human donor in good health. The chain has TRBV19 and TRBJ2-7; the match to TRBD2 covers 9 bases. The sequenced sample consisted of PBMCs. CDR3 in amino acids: CASSLLAGVLYEQYF. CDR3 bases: TGTGCCAGTAGTCTTTTAGCGGGGGTGCTCTACGAGCAGTACTTC.